This T cell receptor beta chain comes out of a study of T cells expressing NK-cell markers. Reprocessing the 5' RACE reads, TCRdb reports a single entry for every CDR3 protein and omits DNA. The data include around 470,000 distinct CDR3 sequences; the top ten clones carry approximately 1.4%. Of note for this clonotype: The antigen is undetermined.

Overall study results and limits: For four donors, these clonotypes were likewise the leading ones in the CD3+CD56-NKG2C+ fraction.

The CDR3 totals 12 residues. Germline CDR1 and CDR2: DFQATT and SNEGSKA (reference sequence). Material for sequencing was blood T cells: a sorted CD56 or NKG2C T cell subset, CD4+ or CD8+ T cells, or bulk PBMC T cells (not recorded which). This chain joins TRBV20-1 and TRBJ2-5; as DNA is missing, the TRBD1 call by TCRdb cannot be tested. This TCR derives from a woman between 50 and 59 years old in good health. CDR3 sequence: CSARSGAETQYF.